These T cell receptor beta chains were read from a single sample in a study of cytomegalovirus exposure and HLA in healthy donors. Method: immunoSEQ multiplex PCR; TCRdb's copy keeps in-frame clones and lacks some. The sample has around 200,000 clones, 80% to 90% seen once; the top ten hold less than 0.4%. The sample taken for sequencing was PBMCs. The source of these receptors is a woman in her thirties in good health and CMV-seronegative. Both conserved end residues are part of each CDR3. The order of the fields is V gene, J gene, clone size, CDR3 protein. A row's size may be missing; if present it is once, few, many or a size class.

v_call: TRBV11-1; j_call: TRBJ2-7; clone_size: .; cdr3_aa: CASSLQRLSSYEQYF
v_call: TRBV11-2; j_call: TRBJ1-5; clone_size: .; cdr3_aa: CASSLAPVDQPQHF
v_call: TRBV27; j_call: TRBJ2-1; clone_size: .; cdr3_aa: CASSQQDIYNEQFF
v_call: TRBV11-2; j_call: TRBJ1-4; clone_size: .; cdr3_aa: CASSSVRGSGEKLFF
v_call: TRBV7-9; j_call: TRBJ1-1; clone_size: .; cdr3_aa: CASSSQGVRAEAFF
v_call: TRBV27; j_call: TRBJ2-3; clone_size: .; cdr3_aa: CASSTAEPSTDTQYF
v_call: TRBV2; j_call: TRBJ2-3; clone_size: .; cdr3_aa: CASIRTGAKDTQYF
v_call: TRBV28; j_call: TRBJ1-1; clone_size: .; cdr3_aa: CASSSLGQGAYTEAFF
v_call: TRBV28; j_call: TRBJ1-1; clone_size: .; cdr3_aa: CASSVELDTEAFF
v_call: TRBV4-1; j_call: TRBJ1-2; clone_size: .; cdr3_aa: CASSQDRGQPNYGYTF
v_call: TRBV7-9; j_call: TRBJ2-7; clone_size: .; cdr3_aa: CASSNMKDSLIIYEQYF
v_call: TRBV9; j_call: TRBJ2-1; clone_size: .; cdr3_aa: CASSFERGAYNEQFF
v_call: TRBV6-1; j_call: TRBJ1-5; clone_size: .; cdr3_aa: CASSSLATLYQPQHF
v_call: TRBV5-8; j_call: TRBJ2-7; clone_size: .; cdr3_aa: CASSPRLNNEQYF
v_call: TRBV6-6; j_call: TRBJ1-2; clone_size: once; cdr3_aa: CASSYSAGRLSDGYTF
v_call: TRBV10-3; j_call: TRBJ1-1; clone_size: .; cdr3_aa: CAISEPRTGVLEAFF
v_call: TRBV27; j_call: TRBJ1-1; clone_size: .; cdr3_aa: CASSFVRGNTEAFF
v_call: TRBV15; j_call: TRBJ2-7; clone_size: .; cdr3_aa: CATSPSADTYEQYF
v_call: TRBV29-1; j_call: TRBJ2-5; clone_size: .; cdr3_aa: CSVRWGRETQYF
v_call: TRBV6-6; j_call: TRBJ2-7; clone_size: .; cdr3_aa: CASSYSRLPGEQYF
v_call: TRBV19; j_call: TRBJ1-1; clone_size: once; cdr3_aa: CASSKKEGLNTEAFF
v_call: TRBV28; j_call: TRBJ1-1; clone_size: .; cdr3_aa: CASTLGGGQLEAFF
v_call: TRBV19; j_call: TRBJ1-5; clone_size: .; cdr3_aa: CASRTGGQPQHF
v_call: TRBV2; j_call: TRBJ2-7; clone_size: once; cdr3_aa: CASSDRLTRQYF
v_call: TRBV27; j_call: TRBJ2-1; clone_size: .; cdr3_aa: CASSLGTGGARNEQFF
v_call: TRBV28; j_call: TRBJ2-1; clone_size: .; cdr3_aa: CASSPLAGGGNEQFF
v_call: TRBV28; j_call: TRBJ2-7; clone_size: .; cdr3_aa: CASRPGQGAGEQYF
v_call: TRBV9; j_call: TRBJ2-3; clone_size: few; cdr3_aa: CASSVTGQGTDTQYF
v_call: TRBV27; j_call: TRBJ2-2; clone_size: .; cdr3_aa: CASSNTGTGELFF
v_call: TRBV5-1; j_call: TRBJ2-3; clone_size: .; cdr3_aa: CASSSFSTDTQYF
v_call: TRBV2; j_call: TRBJ2-1; clone_size: .; cdr3_aa: CASLDRYNEQFF
v_call: TRBV7-3; j_call: TRBJ2-7; clone_size: .; cdr3_aa: CASGSGSGYEQYF
v_call: TRBV28; j_call: TRBJ2-1; clone_size: .; cdr3_aa: CASSLPSSYNEQFF